This T cell receptor beta chain is drawn from a study of cytomegalovirus exposure and HLA in healthy donors. Study-level findings and limits: In a later analysis, TCR beta V- and J-gene trimming showed a link to a missense DCLRE1C variant. Cytomegalovirus association was assigned to around 150 TCR beta chains. Earlier analysis found most TCR beta V segments productive about 87% or about 30% of the time. Some public TCRs appeared in many individuals, while most sequences were rare.

The PCR contained 60 Vbeta and 13 Jbeta primers. Produced via immunoSEQ multiplex PCR; TCRdb's table is partial and in-frame only. Among over 130,000 clones, roughly three quarters were seen once, and the ten largest hold roughly 4%. For this clone: The antigen is not known.

Deletions cut 3 bases from V and 10 bases from J, with 10 bases between. Germline lookup yields CDR1 SNHLY and CDR2 FYNNEI. This CDR3 is 13 amino acids long. This sequence was found in a human donor in good health. Input material: PBMCs. This sequence joins TRBV2 and TRBJ1-6, with D possibly matching TRBD1 (5 bases). The CDR3: CASSDQGASPLHF. CDR3 nucleotides: TGTGCCAGCAGTGACCAGGGCGCGTCACCCCTCCACTTT.